The 20 T cell receptor beta chains below were found in one sample sequenced in a study of blood T cell repertoires in COVID-19. Assay: immunoSEQ multiplex PCR; the TCRdb copy retains only in-frame clones and omits some. The table shows approximately 170,000 clones, with about 80% occurring only once. Sequences were obtained from PBMCs or T cells enriched from blood (not recorded which). The receptors shown here come from a man aged 50 or older who had recovered from COVID-19.

CDR3 coding DNA: TGTGCCAGCAGCTTAGGCCGCAATCAGCCCCAGCATTTT. Translated, it gives CASSLGRNQPQHF. The chain uses TRBV7-3 and TRBJ1-5; D uncertain. Germline CDR1 and CDR2: SGHTA and FQGTGA. V lost 2 bases and J lost 2, with 4 bases in between. This CDR3 region has 13 residues.

CDR3 nucleotides: TGTGCCAGCAGCTTAGGGATACCGGGCACCGGGGAGCTGTTTTTT. It specifies CASSLGIPGTGELFF. The rearrangement uses TRBV7-2 and TRBJ2-2, with D hard to call. The CDR3 is made up of 15 amino acids. In germline, CDR1 is SGHTA, CDR2 FQGNSA. V lost 1 base to trimming and J lost 4 bases, with 10 bases between them.

V gene TRBV27 combines with J gene TRBJ1-2; possible D gene TRBD1, 5 bases. CDR3 length equals 13 residues. V gave up 9 bases and J gave up 4 bases, with 15 bases separating them. The germline V gene has CDR1 MNHEY and CDR2 SMNVEV (reference sequence). The DNA of the CDR3 is TGTGCCAGTTATCCGGGGGTAGGCTATGGCTACACCTTC. Its translation is CASYPGVGYGYTF.

The chain is built from TRBV7-9 and TRBJ1-2; perhaps TRBD1 as D (5 bases). There are 16 residues in the CDR3. In germline, CDR1 is SEHNR, CDR2 FQNEAQ (reference sequence). Trimming cost V 4 bases and J 3 bases, with 18 bases left between them. This CDR3 reads CASSSRSFPGHYGYTF. As DNA, the CDR3 is TGTGCCAGCAGCTCCAGATCCTTTCCAGGGCACTATGGCTACACCTTC.

The V call is TRBV19, the J call TRBJ1-3, with D maybe TRBD1 (6 bases). Trimming shortened V by 6 bases and J by 4 bases, and 16 bases separated the two germline ends. Germline V gene sequence: CDR1 LNHDA, CDR2 SQIVND (reference sequence). This CDR3 is 15 amino acids long. The CDR3: CASSTTGLPGNTIYF. The CDR3 region has the DNA TGTGCCAGTAGCACCACAGGGTTGCCGGGAAACACCATATATTTT.

The rearrangement links TRBV11-2 to TRBJ2-1, with TRBD2 matching 7 bases. CDR3 size: 15 residues. Germline V lookup: CDR1 SGHAT, CDR2 FQNNGV. With V trimmed by 4 bases and J by 1 base, 4 bases remained unmatched. CDR3 protein: CASSSLAVSYNEQFF. For the CDR3, the DNA is TGTGCCAGCAGCTCGCTAGCGGTTTCCTACAATGAGCAGTTCTTC.

The chain recombines TRBV2 with TRBJ1-5; the D gene is possibly TRBD1 (6 bases). This CDR3 comprises 14 residues. V gave up 8 bases and J gave up 0 bases, with 11 bases separating them. Looked up from germline, CDR1 is SNHLY and CDR2 is FYNNEI. The CDR3 reads CASRKGGSNQPQHF. The DNA of the CDR3 is TGTGCCAGCCGAAAAGGGGGTAGCAATCAGCCCCAGCATTTT.

In this sample, this clone turned up a few times. The V gene is TRBV3-1 (or the pseudogene TRBV3-2), the J gene TRBJ1-3; D ambiguous. CDR1 is LGHDT and CDR2 is YNNKEL in the germline V gene (reference sequence). CDR3 size: 15 residues. V lost 4 bases to trimming and J lost 0 bases, with 10 bases between them. The chain's CDR3 is CASSPRSSSGNTIYF. The CDR3 bases are TGTGCCAGCAGCCCTCGCTCGAGCTCTGGAAACACCATATATTTT.

The chain combines TRBV4-2 with TRBJ2-2; D is possibly TRBD1 (6 bases). Trimming removed 4 bases at V and 7 bases at J, with 16 bases between. This CDR3 is built from 15 residues. Germline assignment: CDR1 LGHNA and CDR2 YNFKEQ. CDR3 bases: TGTGCCAGCAGCCCTCCAGGCAGGGACATCGGGGAGCTGTTTTTT. Its protein product is CASSPPGRDIGELFF.

J is TRBJ1-2 and V is TRBV20-1; D is uncertain. The germline V and J ends were trimmed by 5 bases and 5 bases, with 9 bases remaining between them. The CDR3 spans 11 residues. Germline V gives CDR1 DFQATT, CDR2 SNEGSKA (reference sequence). CDR3 bases: TGCAGTGCTTCCAACAGTTATGGCTACACCTTC. Translating gives CSASNSYGYTF.

This clone has more than one count but fewer than ten. The rearrangement uses TRBV11-1 and TRBJ2-5; the match to TRBD1 covers 8 bases. The CDR3 extends over 16 amino acids. Germline loops: CDR1 SGHAT, CDR2 FQDESV (reference sequence). With V trimmed by 1 base and J by 2 bases, 6 bases remained unmatched. The CDR3 spells CASSLVPRGHQETQYF. Here the CDR3 DNA reads TGTGCCAGCAGCTTAGTGCCCAGGGGGCATCAAGAGACCCAGTACTTC.

The DNA of the CDR3 is TGCGCCAGCAGCTTGGGACAGGGGGTAGATGGCTACACCTTC. It translates to CASSLGQGVDGYTF. The chain is built from TRBV5-1 and TRBJ1-2; 9 nucleotides agree with TRBD1. With 0 bases clipped from V and 6 bases from J, the junction kept 3 bases outside the gene matches. Germline V gene data show CDR1 as SGHRS and CDR2 as YFSETQ. The CDR3 spans 14 residues. The full variable domain, with the rest looked up from reference TRBV5-1 and TRBJ1-2, is KAGVTQTPRYLIKTRGQQVTLSCSPISGHRSVSWYQQTPGQGLQFLFEYFSETQRNKGNFPGRFSGRQFSNSRSEMNVSTLELGDSALYLCASSLGQGVDGYTFGSGTRLTVV.

V and J are TRBV4-3 and TRBJ1-2; weak D call: TRBD1 (6 bases). This CDR3 has 15 residues. Germline V lookup: CDR1 LGHNA, CDR2 YSLEER. Trimming took off 0 bases at V and 7 bases at J, with 15 bases between the two ends. The CDR3: CASSQESQGLGGYTF. DNA for the CDR3: TGCGCCAGCAGCCAAGAATCACAGGGTTTGGGTGGCTACACCTTC.

The rearrangement uses TRBV7-3 and TRBJ1-1; the D gene is possibly TRBD1 (6 bases). V was shortened by 5 bases and J by 2 bases, with 12 bases between the two germline ends. The CDR3 sequence is 14 residues long. CDR1 and CDR2 from the germline V gene are SGHTA and FQGTGA. The CDR3 nucleotides are TGTGCCAGCAGCCCAGCAGGGGTCAACACTGAAGCTTTCTTT. Its protein is CASSPAGVNTEAFF.

The CDR3 sequence is CASTATWDTGYGYTF. The CDR3 DNA reads as TGTGCCAGCACCGCCACCTGGGACACCGGCTATGGCTACACCTTC. This rearrangement joins TRBV27 to TRBJ1-2; TRBD1 might be the D (6 bases). CDR3 length: 15 residues. V was pared by 7 bases and J by 4 bases, with 19 bases between. Germline V CDR1 and CDR2: MNHEY, SMNVEV (reference sequence).

J is TRBJ2-3 and V is TRBV3-1 (or the pseudogene TRBV3-2); a possible D gene is TRBD1 (5 bases). The germline CDR1 and CDR2 sequences are LGHDT and YNNKEL (reference sequence). This CDR3 contains 14 residues. V shed 3 bases and J shed 0 bases, with 7 bases lying between them. CDR3 sequence reads: CASSQDTSTDTQYF. The DNA of the CDR3 is TGTGCCAGCAGCCAGGACACGAGCACAGATACGCAGTATTTT.

V is TRBV4-3 and J is TRBJ2-1; TRBD2 is a possible D gene (7 bases). The V end lost 5 bases, the J end lost 7 bases, and 21 bases lay between the germline ends. This CDR3 has 16 amino acids. The V gene's germline CDR1 is LGHNA and CDR2 YSLEER. The CDR3 DNA follows: TGCGCCAGCAGCTCTCCTAGGGGGGGAAAAGGGAATGAGCAGTTCTTC. Its translation is CASSSPRGGKGNEQFF.

The chain is built from TRBV6-5 and TRBJ1-2; TRBD1 matches 10 bases. There are 15 residues in the CDR3. Germline loops: CDR1 MNHEY, CDR2 SVGAGI. J was trimmed by 4 bases and V by 8 bases; bases with no gene match: 10. In nucleotides, the CDR3 is TGTGCCAGCCCCGGGACAGGGGAGTTTCCCTATGGCTACACCTTC. Translated: CASPGTGEFPYGYTF.

This clone occurred a few times. The gene calls are TRBV4-3 and TRBJ2-2, with D possibly matching TRBD1 (5 bases). Looked up from germline, CDR1 is LGHNA and CDR2 is YSLEER. Deletions cut 0 bases from V and 4 bases from J, with 9 bases between. There are 15 residues in the CDR3. CDR3 amino acids: CASSQEPGRTGELFF. Here the CDR3 DNA reads TGCGCCAGCAGCCAAGAGCCAGGGCGCACCGGGGAGCTGTTTTTT.

The CDR3 coding sequence is TGCGCCAGCAGCCAAGATCCCCTAGCGGGTCTCGTCTCTGGGGCCAACGTCCTGACTTTC. Translation: CASSQDPLAGLVSGANVLTF. The chain recombines TRBV4-1 with TRBJ2-6, with 8 bases matching TRBD2. CDR3 length: 20 amino acids. V gave up 0 bases and J gave up 0 bases; unmatched junction bases: 10. Looked up from germline, CDR1 is MGHRA and CDR2 is YSYEKL.